Below are 26 T cell receptor beta chains sequenced from a single sample in a study of chemoradiotherapy in HPV16-positive cancers. The protocol was immunoSEQ multiplex PCR, while the TCRdb copy is restricted to in-frame clones and leaves out a portion. This sample has some 70,000 clones, with roughly 86% found just once. This material consisted of blood, taken from a patient who underwent chemoradiotherapy. The receptors originated from a human donor with HPV-associated anogenital cancer.

V usage is TRBV5-4 and J usage is TRBJ2-3, with 7 bases that match TRBD2. The CDR3 is made up of 14 amino acids. V lost 1 base to trimming and J lost 6 bases; unmatched junction nucleotides: 5. The germline V gene encodes CDR1 SGHNT and CDR2 YYREEE (reference sequence). The CDR3, as DNA: TGTGCCAGCAGCTTGCGACTAGCAAGCGATACGCAGTATTTT. Protein sequence: CASSLRLASDTQYF. Based on the CDR3 plus reference TRBV5-4 and TRBJ2-3, the full variable domain is ETGVTQSPTHLIKTRGQQVTLRCSSQSGHNTVSWYQQALGQGPQFIFQYYREEENGRGNFPPRFSGLQFPNYSSELNVNALELDDSALYLCASSLRLASDTQYFGPGTRLTVL.

This clone was seen more than once but under ten times. CDR3 in amino acids: CASSPGRAEKSNQPQHF. The CDR3 DNA reads TGTGCCAGCAGCCCTGGGCGGGCGGAGAAAAGCAATCAGCCCCAGCATTTT. The V call is TRBV11-2, the J call TRBJ1-5; D is uncertain. Germline-derived CDR1 and CDR2 are SGHAT and FQNNGV. The V end was cut by 5 bases, the J end by 1 base, with 18 bases between. The CDR3 has 17 residues.

The chain recombines TRBV18 with TRBJ1-5, with TRBD1 as a possible D gene (5 bases). The length of the CDR3 is 13 residues. V shed 4 bases and J shed 5 bases, with 9 bases lying between them. Germline V gives CDR1 KGHSH, CDR2 LQKENI. CDR3 loop: CASSLRGDQPQHF. CDR3 sequence (DNA): TGTGCCAGCTCACTAAGGGGAGATCAGCCCCAGCATTTT.

The chain links TRBV9 to TRBJ1-5; TRBD1 agrees at 8 bases. The CDR3 runs to 15 residues. Germline assignment: CDR1 SGDLS and CDR2 YYNGEE. V was clipped by 4 bases and J by 2 bases; unmatched bases: 5. The CDR3 DNA follows: TGTGCCAGCAGCTCTCAGGGGGCAGGCAATCAGCCCCAGCATTTT. Amino acids: CASSSQGAGNQPQHF.

Here the CDR3 reads CASSLERNEQFF. Here the CDR3 DNA reads TGTGCCAGCAGCTTAGAGCGCAATGAGCAGTTCTTC. J is TRBJ2-1 and V is TRBV11-2; D remains ambiguous. The CDR3 runs to 12 residues. V was trimmed by 0 bases and J by 6 bases, leaving 3 bases between them. From germline, CDR1 is SGHAT and CDR2 FQNNGV.

V usage is TRBV7-2 and J usage is TRBJ2-7, with a weak D call TRBD2 (5 bases). Germline CDR1 and CDR2: SGHTA and FQGNSA. Trimming removed 1 base from V and 0 bases from J, with 16 bases in between. The length of the CDR3 is 17 residues. The CDR3 protein is CASSLGPEDPFSYEQYF. CDR3 DNA: TGTGCCAGCAGCTTAGGCCCGGAGGACCCCTTCTCCTACGAGCAGTACTTC.

The rearrangement links TRBV15 to TRBJ2-1, with D hard to call. Trimming pared 0 bases from V and 6 bases from J, leaving 9 bases between. This CDR3 is built from 14 residues. CDR1 LNHNV and CDR2 YYDKDF come from the germline V gene (reference sequence). The CDR3 sequence: CATSRDRTVNEQFF. The CDR3 DNA sequence: TGTGCCACCAGCAGAGATCGAACGGTCAATGAGCAGTTCTTC.

The genes are TRBV7-2 and TRBJ1-5; D uncertain. Germline V gene sequence: CDR1 SGHTA, CDR2 FQGNSA. The CDR3 covers 15 residues. Trimming removed 5 bases from V and 0 bases from J, with 11 bases in between. The CDR3 nucleotides read TGTGCCAGCAGCCCCGACACGACTAGCAATCAGCCCCAGCATTTT. It encodes CASSPDTTSNQPQHF.

The J gene is TRBJ1-2, the V gene TRBV5-4; TRBD1 aligns across 11 bases. The CDR3 runs to 16 residues. Germline CDR1 is SGHNT and CDR2 is YYREEE (reference sequence). V was pared by 2 bases and J by 7 bases, with 10 bases of the junction left unmatched. CDR3 sequence: CASSFLGQGVGFGYTF. CDR3 bases: TGTGCCAGCAGCTTTTTGGGACAGGGGGTTGGCTTTGGCTACACCTTC.

The chain has TRBV27 and TRBJ2-7, with 7 bases identical to TRBD2. This CDR3 has 17 residues. Germline V CDR1 and CDR2: MNHEY, SMNVEV (reference sequence). The ends lost 9 bases at V and 5 bases at J; junction bases unmatched: 22. The CDR3 is CARTREDRQFMSHEQYF. The DNA of the CDR3 is TGTGCCAGAACACGGGAGGATCGGCAGTTTATGTCCCACGAGCAGTACTTC.

V and J are TRBV6-6 and TRBJ2-7; the match to TRBD1 covers 11 bases. In germline, CDR1 is MNHNY, CDR2 SVGAGI (reference sequence). This CDR3 has 15 residues. V lost 5 bases to trimming and J lost 0 bases; unmatched junction nucleotides: 3. DNA of the CDR3: TGTGCCAGCAGTCCCGGGACAGGGGGCTCCTACGAGCAGTACTTC. Amino acid sequence: CASSPGTGGSYEQYF.

This clone was recorded once. This chain joins TRBV28 and TRBJ2-5; a weak D match, TRBD1 (6 bases). Trimming left V 3 bases short and J 0 bases short, with 17 bases between. CDR3 length equals 17 residues. Germline lookup yields CDR1 MDHEN and CDR2 SYDVKM. CDR3 in amino acids: CASSFLTGTPYQETQYF. The CDR3 coding sequence is TGTGCCAGCAGTTTCCTCACAGGGACCCCGTACCAAGAGACCCAGTACTTC.

This clone was found once. The gene calls are TRBV4-1 and TRBJ1-2; D might be TRBD1 (5 bases). Trimming pared 5 bases from V and 3 bases from J, leaving 16 bases between. CDR1 and CDR2 (germline): MGHRA, YSYEKL. The CDR3 spans 15 residues. The CDR3 is CASSDRTAGHYGYTF. CDR3 in DNA: TGCGCCAGCAGCGACCGGACCGCAGGGCACTATGGCTACACCTTC.

The rearrangement uses TRBV5-4 and TRBJ1-6; no definite D call. This CDR3 region has 14 residues. Trimming stripped 1 base from V and 6 bases from J, with 8 bases between. The germline CDR1 and CDR2 sequences are SGHNT and YYREEE (reference sequence). In nucleotides, the CDR3 is TGTGCCAGCAGCTTGCCAGGCGTTAATTCACCCCTCCACTTT. This translates into CASSLPGVNSPLHF.

The chain's CDR3 is CASSSSLQETQYF. CDR3 in DNA: TGTGCCAGCAGCTCTAGCCTCCAAGAGACCCAGTACTTC. The V and J genes are TRBV7-2 and TRBJ2-5; the D gene is possibly TRBD2 (5 bases). Germline loops: CDR1 SGHTA, CDR2 FQGNSA. V was cut by 4 bases and J by 1 base, with 7 bases left in between. The CDR3 loop spans 13 amino acids.

The CDR3 protein is CASSYSLAGGNEQFF. For the CDR3, the DNA is TGTGCCAGCAGTTACAGCCTAGCGGGGGGGAATGAGCAGTTCTTC. The chain uses TRBV6-5 and TRBJ2-1; 12 nucleotides align to TRBD2. Germline lookup yields CDR1 MNHEY and CDR2 SVGAGI. Trimming cost V 2 bases and J 7 bases; bases outside gene matches: 3. CDR3 length: 15 residues.

This clone was counted only a few times. The rearrangement uses TRBV25-1 and TRBJ1-3; D gene ambiguous. Trimming shortened V by 4 bases and J by 3 bases, and 10 bases separated the two germline ends. Germline V gene data show CDR1 as MGHDK and CDR2 as SYGVNS. The CDR3 is made up of 14 amino acids. Written as DNA, the CDR3 is TGTGCCAGCAGTGCTCCGGGGATTGGAAACACCATATATTTT. Translated: CASSAPGIGNTIYF.

A remark on this clone: Other DNA variants within this sample encode the same CDR3. This chain joins TRBV20-1 and TRBJ2-7, with D tentatively TRBD2 (5 bases). CDR1 and CDR2 (germline): DFQATT, SNEGSKA (reference sequence). The CDR3 is made up of 11 amino acids. The V gene lost 5 bases and the J gene lost 4 bases, with 9 bases spanning the gap. CDR3 nucleotide sequence: TGCAGTGCTTCCGGACTTTACGAGCAGTACTTC. Amino acids: CSASGLYEQYF.

The chain links TRBV7-2 to TRBJ1-2; D ambiguous. Germline lookup yields CDR1 SGHTA and CDR2 FQGNSA. V dropped 8 bases and J dropped 4 bases, with 8 bases sitting between them. The CDR3 runs 11 residues. DNA of the CDR3: TGTGCCAGCGGCATCGGCTATGGCTACACCTTC. This codes for CASGIGYGYTF.

The gene calls are TRBV27 and TRBJ2-7; perhaps TRBD1 as D (6 bases). CDR3 length: 14 amino acids. V lost 8 bases and J lost 0, with 14 bases in between. The germline CDR1 and CDR2 sequences are MNHEY and SMNVEV (reference sequence). CDR3 region: CASGALQGSYEQYF. In nucleotides, the CDR3 is TGTGCCAGCGGAGCTCTACAGGGCTCCTACGAGCAGTACTTC.

The V call is TRBV30, the J call TRBJ1-1; TRBD1 agrees at 7 bases. With V trimmed by 5 bases and J by 1 base, 4 bases remained unmatched. The CDR3 has 13 residues. Germline-derived CDR1 and CDR2 are GTSNPN and SVGIG (reference sequence). Written as DNA, the CDR3 is TGTGCCTGGGACAGGGACTGGAACACTGAAGCTTTCTTT. Its translation is CAWDRDWNTEAFF.

The CDR3 nucleotides are TGTGCCAGTAGTTCCTACACTGAAGCTTTCTTT. This encodes CASSSYTEAFF. The chain carries TRBV19 and TRBJ1-1; no reliable D call. V was pared by 5 bases and J by 3 bases, with 4 bases between. CDR1 is LNHDA and CDR2 is SQIVND in the germline V gene (reference sequence). The CDR3 is 11 amino acids.

This clone came up once. The genes are TRBV6-1 and TRBJ2-1; D is uncertain. The V and J ends lost 0 bases and 6 bases respectively, with 12 bases between them. Germline V gene sequence: CDR1 MNHNS, CDR2 SASEGT. The CDR3 consists of 15 residues. The CDR3 here is CASSEAGNRANEQFF. The CDR3 region has the DNA TGTGCCAGCAGTGAAGCGGGGAATCGGGCCAATGAGCAGTTCTTC.

The chain joins TRBV6-6 to TRBJ1-4, with D hard to call. This CDR3 has 14 amino acids. Germline-derived CDR1 and CDR2 are MNHNY and SVGAGI (reference sequence). Trimming took 5 bases from V and 3 from J, leaving 10 bases between them. CDR3 region: CASSRGWANEKLFF. CDR3 coding DNA: TGTGCCAGCAGTCGGGGATGGGCTAATGAAAAACTGTTTTTT.

This rearrangement joins TRBV7-9 to TRBJ1-4, with a tentative D call TRBD1 (5 bases). This CDR3 is built from 19 residues. The ends were cut back, 1 base at V and 1 base at J, with 19 bases in the middle. Germline V lookup: CDR1 SEHNR, CDR2 FQNEAQ (reference sequence). CDR3 loop: CASSLGRAGYEGTNEKLFF. CDR3 in DNA: TGTGCCAGCAGCTTAGGCCGTGCAGGGTACGAGGGAACTAATGAAAAACTGTTTTTT.

The J gene is TRBJ1-5, the V gene TRBV21-1; the D segment call TRBD1 is taken from the table without a DNA check. TRBV21-1 corresponds to a pseudogene. This CDR3 contains 17 residues. The CDR3 nucleotides are TGTGCCAGCAGCTCGCCGGGACAGTTGGAAAGCAATCAGCCCCAGCATTTT. Its protein is CASSSPGQLESNQPQHF.